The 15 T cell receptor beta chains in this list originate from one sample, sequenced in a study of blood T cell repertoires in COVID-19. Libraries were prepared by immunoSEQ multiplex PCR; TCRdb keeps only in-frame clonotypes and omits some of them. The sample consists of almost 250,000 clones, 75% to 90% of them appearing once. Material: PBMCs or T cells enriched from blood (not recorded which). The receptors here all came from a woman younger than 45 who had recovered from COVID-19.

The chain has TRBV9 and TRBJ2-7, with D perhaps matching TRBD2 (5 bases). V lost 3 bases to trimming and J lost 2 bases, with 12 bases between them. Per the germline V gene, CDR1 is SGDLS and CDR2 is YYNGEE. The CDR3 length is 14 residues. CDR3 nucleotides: TGTGCCAGCAGCGCAGTAAGCGGAACCTACGAGCAGTACTTC. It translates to CASSAVSGTYEQYF.

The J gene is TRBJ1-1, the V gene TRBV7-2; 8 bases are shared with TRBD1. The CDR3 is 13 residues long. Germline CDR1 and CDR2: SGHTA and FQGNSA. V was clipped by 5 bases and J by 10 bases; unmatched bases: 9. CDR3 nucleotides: TGTGCCAGCAGCCCCGGACAGGGTGGGAGAGCTTTCTTT. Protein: CASSPGQGGRAFF.

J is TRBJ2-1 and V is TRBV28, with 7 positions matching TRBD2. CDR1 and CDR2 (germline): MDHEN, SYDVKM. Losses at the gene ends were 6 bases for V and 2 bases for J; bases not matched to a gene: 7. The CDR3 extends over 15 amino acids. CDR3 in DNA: TGTGCCAGCAGCGAAGCGGGAAGGGCCTACAATGAGCAGTTCTTC. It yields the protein CASSEAGRAYNEQFF.

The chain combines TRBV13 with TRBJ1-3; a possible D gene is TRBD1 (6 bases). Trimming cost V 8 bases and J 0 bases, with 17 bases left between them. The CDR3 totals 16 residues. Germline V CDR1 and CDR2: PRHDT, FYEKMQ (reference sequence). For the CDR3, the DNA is TGTGCCAGCTATTATGCAGGGGAGTACTCTGGAAACACCATATATTTT. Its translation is CASYYAGEYSGNTIYF.

CDR3 sequence: CASSRSPGLAGGGFVNEQFF. In DNA, the CDR3 is TGTGCCAGCAGCCGCTCCCCGGGACTAGCGGGAGGAGGTTTTGTCAATGAGCAGTTCTTC. The chain has TRBV13 and TRBJ2-1; the match to TRBD2 covers 15 bases. Germline V gene lookup returns CDR1 PRHDT and CDR2 FYEKMQ (reference sequence). There are 20 residues in the CDR3. V gave up 5 bases and J gave up 6 bases; unmatched junction bases: 17.

The DNA of the CDR3 is TGCGCCAGCAGCCCCCAAGGGAGGACTGAAGCTTTCTTT. Protein sequence: CASSPQGRTEAFF. This chain connects TRBV10-2 to TRBJ1-1; no firm D call. The CDR3 sequence is 13 residues long. Per the germline V gene, CDR1 is WSHSY and CDR2 is SAAADI. Trimming stripped 6 bases from V and 5 bases from J, with 13 bases between.

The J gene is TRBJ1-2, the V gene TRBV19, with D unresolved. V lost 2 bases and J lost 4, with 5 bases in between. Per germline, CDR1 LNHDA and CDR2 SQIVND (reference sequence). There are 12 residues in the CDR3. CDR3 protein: CASSISGYGYTF. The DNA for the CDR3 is TGTGCCAGTAGTATAAGCGGCTATGGCTACACCTTC.

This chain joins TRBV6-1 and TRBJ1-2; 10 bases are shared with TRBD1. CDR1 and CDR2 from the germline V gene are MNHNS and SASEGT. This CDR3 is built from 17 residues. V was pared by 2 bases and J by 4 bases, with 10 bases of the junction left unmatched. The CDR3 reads CASSELRDRGHLYGYTF. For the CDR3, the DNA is TGTGCCAGCAGTGAATTAAGAGACAGGGGGCATCTCTATGGCTACACCTTC.

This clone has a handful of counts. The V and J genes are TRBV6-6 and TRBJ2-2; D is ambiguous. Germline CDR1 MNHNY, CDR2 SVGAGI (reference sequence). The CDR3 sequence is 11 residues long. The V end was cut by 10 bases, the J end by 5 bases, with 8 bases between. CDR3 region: CATSTTGELFF. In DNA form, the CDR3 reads TGTGCCACTAGTACTACCGGGGAGCTGTTTTTT.

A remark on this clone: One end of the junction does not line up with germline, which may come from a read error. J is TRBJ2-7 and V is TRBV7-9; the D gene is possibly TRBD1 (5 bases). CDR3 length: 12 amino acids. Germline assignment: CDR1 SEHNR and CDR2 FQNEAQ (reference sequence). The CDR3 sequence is CASSPDSLSPRF. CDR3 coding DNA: TGTGCCAGCAGCCCCGACAGTCTCTCTCCCCGCTTC. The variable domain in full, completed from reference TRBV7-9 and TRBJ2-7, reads DTGVSQNPRHKITKRGQNVTFRCDPISEHNRLYWYRQTLGQGPEFLTYFQNEAQLEKSRLLSDRFSAERPKGSFSTLEIQRTEQGDSAMYLCASSPDSLSPRFGPGTRLTVT.

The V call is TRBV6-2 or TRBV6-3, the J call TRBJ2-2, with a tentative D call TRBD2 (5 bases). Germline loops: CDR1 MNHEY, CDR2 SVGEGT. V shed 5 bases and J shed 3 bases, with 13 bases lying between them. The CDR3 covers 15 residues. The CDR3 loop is CASSDGDGDTGELFF. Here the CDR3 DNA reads TGTGCCAGCAGTGACGGGGATGGCGACACCGGGGAGCTGTTTTTT.

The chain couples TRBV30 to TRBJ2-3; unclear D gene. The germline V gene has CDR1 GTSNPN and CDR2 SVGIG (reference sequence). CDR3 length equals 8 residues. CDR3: CAHDTQYF. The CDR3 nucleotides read TGTGCACACGATACGCAGTATTTT.

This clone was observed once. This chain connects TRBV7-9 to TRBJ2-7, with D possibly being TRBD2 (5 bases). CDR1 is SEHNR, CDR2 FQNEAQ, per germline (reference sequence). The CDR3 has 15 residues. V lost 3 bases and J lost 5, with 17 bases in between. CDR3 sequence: CASSFRSEGKDEQYF. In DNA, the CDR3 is TGTGCCAGCAGCTTTCGGAGTGAGGGCAAGGACGAGCAGTACTTC.

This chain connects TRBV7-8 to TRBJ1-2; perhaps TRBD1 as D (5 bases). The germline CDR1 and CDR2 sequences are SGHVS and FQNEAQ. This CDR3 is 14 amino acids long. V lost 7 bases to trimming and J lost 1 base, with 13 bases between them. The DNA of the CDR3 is TGTGCCAGCACCTCGGGGGTCGTTAACTATGGCTACACCTTC. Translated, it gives CASTSGVVNYGYTF.

This CDR3 is CASSLRRADTEAFF. For the CDR3, the DNA is TGTGCCAGCAGCTTAAGGAGGGCAGACACTGAAGCTTTCTTT. The gene calls are TRBV7-8 and TRBJ1-1, with no clear D. The V end lost 2 bases, the J end lost 3 bases, and 10 bases lay between the germline ends. Germline-derived CDR1 and CDR2 are SGHVS and FQNEAQ. This CDR3 is built from 14 residues.